Listed below are T cell receptor beta chains from one sample, sequenced in a study. TCRdb reprocessed the 5' RACE reads via MiXCR and lists one record per CDR3 protein. The sample has about 40,000 distinct CDR3 sequences, approximately 19% seen once. The material sequenced was naive CD4+ T cells sorted from a lymph node. Receptor source: a female donor with breast cancer. Each CDR3 is given with its conserved first and last residue.

V: TRBV5-1; J: TRBJ2-7; CDR3: CASSWTGTGSGEQYF
V: TRBV27; J: TRBJ1-5; CDR3: CASSLFRGQPQHF
V: TRBV6-5; J: TRBJ1-2; CDR3: CASSYSFSHRTPTYGYTF
V: TRBV3-1; J: TRBJ1-2; CDR3: CASSPRDRANYGYTF
V: TRBV10-3; J: TRBJ1-3; CDR3: CAITAGSGNTIYF
V: TRBV20-1; J: TRBJ2-7; CDR3: CSARRQGAHSYEQYF
V: TRBV7-9; J: TRBJ1-2; CDR3: CASSPTGGDGYTF
V: TRBV7-2; J: TRBJ2-1; CDR3: CASSFTPRDSSAQFF
V: TRBV5-1; J: TRBJ2-1; CDR3: CASSSGTHNEQFF
V: TRBV28; J: TRBJ2-3; CDR3: CASSLLSLADTQYF
V: TRBV6-6; J: TRBJ2-5; CDR3: CASSPRLLGQGAEETQYF
V: TRBV7-3; J: TRBJ2-2; CDR3: CASSPSRDNGEPFF
V: TRBV6-2/TRBV6-3; J: TRBJ1-1; CDR3: CASSHPRRGTAEAFF
V: TRBV20-1; J: TRBJ2-5; CDR3: CSASSVGETQYF
V: TRBV5-5; J: TRBJ2-7; CDR3: CASSLESVTSEQYF
V: TRBV6-5; J: TRBJ2-5; CDR3: CASSSNELWETQYF
V: TRBV27; J: TRBJ1-4; CDR3: CASRRPQSNEKLFF